Presented here are 8 T cell receptor beta chains from one specimen sequenced in a study of OX40 agonist ivuxolimab in advanced cancers. Produced via immunoSEQ multiplex PCR; TCRdb's table is partial and in-frame only. The data show around 62,000 clones, approximately 86% seen once. This sample comprised CD4+ or CD8+ T cells sorted from blood, obtained in a trial of the OX40 agonist ivuxolimab. These receptors were obtained from an adult with an advanced solid tumor such as melanoma, head and neck, liver or kidney cancer.

The chain recombines TRBV4-3 with TRBJ1-2; D remains ambiguous. CDR3 length: 16 residues. Germline CDR1 and CDR2: LGHNA and YSLEER. Between the trimmed V and J ends, which lost 3 bases and 0 bases, there was a span of 14 bases. The DNA for the CDR3 is TGCGCCAGCAGCCAGCAAGCAACCGGTACTAACTATGGCTACACCTTC. This encodes CASSQQATGTNYGYTF.

The chain has TRBV23-1 and TRBJ2-7; 7 bases are a match to TRBD1. TRBV23-1 is an ORF, with its function uncertain. Losses at the gene ends were 8 bases for V and 3 bases for J; bases not matched to a gene: 7. This CDR3 is built from 13 residues. The CDR3 loop reads CASVDRVCYEQYF. The CDR3 bases are TGCGCCAGCGTTGACAGGGTTTGCTACGAGCAGTACTTC.

As for this clone: The junction differs from germline at one of its ends, possibly a read error. V gene TRBV5-6 combines with J gene TRBJ1-2; D may be TRBD1 (5 bases). The CDR3 is 15 residues long. CDR1 and CDR2 (germline): SGHDT, YYEEEE. This CDR3 is CASSQRDPGLNWRLF. The CDR3 DNA reads as TGTGCCAGCAGTCAGAGAGACCCGGGACTTAACTGGCGGTTATTC. The variable domain in full, with the rest retrieved from reference TRBV5-6 and TRBJ1-2, is DAGVTQSPTHLIKTRGQQVTLRCSPKSGHDTVSWYQQALGQGPQFIFQYYEEEERQRGNFPDRFSGHQFPNYSSELNVNALLLGDSALYLCASSQRDPGLNWRLFGSGTRLTVV.

V is TRBV11-1 and J is TRBJ2-3; no reliable D call. The germline V and J ends were trimmed by 5 bases and 3 bases, with 15 bases remaining between them. This CDR3 is 15 amino acids long. Germline V gene data show CDR1 as SGHAT and CDR2 as FQDESV (reference sequence). The CDR3: CASSEDVWKTDTQYF. CDR3 DNA: TGTGCCAGCAGCGAAGACGTCTGGAAAACAGATACGCAGTATTTT.

The rearrangement uses TRBV4-3 and TRBJ2-3, with D perhaps matching TRBD1 or TRBD2 (5 bases each). Trimming shortened V by 5 bases and J by 4 bases, and 19 bases separated the two germline ends. Germline CDR1 is LGHNA and CDR2 is YSLEER. The length of the CDR3 is 16 residues. The CDR3, as DNA: TGCGCCAGCAGCTTCCGGGGCAACAGATTTCCAGATACGCAGTATTTT. Protein sequence: CASSFRGNRFPDTQYF.

This clone has just a few counts. V and J are TRBV6-5 and TRBJ2-5, with TRBD2 matching over 10 bases. Per germline, CDR1 MNHEY and CDR2 SVGAGI. V trimming: 6 bases; J trimming: 4 bases; junction bases outside the gene matches: 5. CDR3 length equals 14 residues. Written as DNA, the CDR3 is TGTGCCAGCAGGGGAAGACTAGCGGGAGAGACCCAGTACTTC. It encodes CASRGRLAGETQYF.

The chain is built from TRBV19 and TRBJ2-2; D possibly corresponds to TRBD1 (5 bases). Trimming shortened V by 2 bases and J by 7 bases, and 11 bases separated the two germline ends. The CDR3 has 14 residues. The V gene's germline CDR1 is LNHDA and CDR2 SQIVND (reference sequence). The CDR3 region is CASSISSQGGELFF. DNA of the CDR3: TGTGCCAGTAGTATAAGCAGCCAGGGCGGGGAGCTGTTTTTT.

V gene TRBV30 combines with J gene TRBJ2-7, with a possible D match to TRBD2 (6 bases). V was cut by 5 bases and J by 0 bases, with 8 bases left in between. Germline CDR1 and CDR2: GTSNPN and SVGIG (reference sequence). This CDR3 comprises 12 residues. The CDR3 reads CAWGTYSYEQYF. The CDR3 nucleotides read TGTGCCTGGGGGACTTACTCCTACGAGCAGTACTTC.